The 10 T cell receptor beta chains given below trace back to one sample, sequenced in a study of regulatory T cells (dated by TCRdb to 2017 to 2018). General conclusions and limits of the study: Compared with both autologous conventional CD4+ cells and control regulatory T cells, regulatory T cells from CD3G-deficient patients had reduced Shannon diversity.

What these receptors recognize is not known. Library generation was performed with the immunoSEQ multiplex PCR assay. For the multiplex PCR, 52 forward TRBV primers and 13 reverse TRBJ primers were used, and amplification bias was corrected with both assay-based and computational methods. In its TCRdb copy, this immuneACCESS table keeps in-frame sequences only and misses some clones. Where compared with another copy, unresolved V genes explain less than half of these, and the others have no known cause. For this sample there are about 3,900 clones; 91% appear just once. Of the sample, approximately 2.4% is held by the ten largest clones. Specimen: CD4+ Tregs sorted from blood. The receptors derive from a child aged 2 to 9 with CD3G deficiency.

The V gene is TRBV28, the J gene TRBJ2-7, with 8 bases matching TRBD2. The CDR3 runs to 16 residues. Germline V gene sequence: CDR1 MDHEN, CDR2 SYDVKM. The J segment lost 0 bases and the V segment lost 4 bases, leaving 8 bases of the junction unmatched. CDR3 nucleotides: TGTGCCAGCAGTTCCGGCGGGAGGCCCTTCTCCTACGAGCAGTACTTC. Its protein product is CASSSGGRPFSYEQYF.

As for this clone: At the DNA level, this CDR3 is encoded by other sequences in the same sample as well. This chain links TRBV5-1 with TRBJ2-7, with 10 bases that match TRBD1. J lost 6 bases, V lost 0 bases, and 3 bases had no gene match. CDR1 is SGHRS, CDR2 YFSETQ, per germline. This CDR3 comprises 14 residues. The CDR3 DNA reads TGCGCCAGCAGCTTGGGGGACAGGGGTTCCGAGCAGTACTTC. Protein product: CASSLGDRGSEQYF.

The V and J genes are TRBV6-1 and TRBJ2-2; unclear D gene. This CDR3 spans 14 amino acids. The V and J ends lost 7 bases and 0 bases respectively, with 9 bases between them. Per germline, CDR1 MNHNS and CDR2 SASEGT. CDR3: CASTFQTNTGELFF. The DNA of the CDR3 is TGTGCCAGCACCTTCCAAACGAACACCGGGGAGCTGTTTTTT.

V and J are TRBV10-3 and TRBJ1-1, with unresolved D. Trimming left V 11 bases short and J 1 base short, with 11 bases between. This CDR3 contains 12 residues. Germline assignment: CDR1 ENHRY and CDR2 SYGVKD. The CDR3 loop is CASSRTNTEAFF. Here the CDR3 DNA reads TGTGCCTCCTCTAGAACGAACACTGAAGCTTTCTTT.

The rearrangement joins TRBV18 to TRBJ1-2, with D unresolved. Germline V gene data show CDR1 as KGHSH and CDR2 as LQKENI. The V end lost 6 bases, the J end lost 5 bases, and 7 bases lay between the germline ends. The CDR3 is made up of 11 amino acids. The CDR3 region is CASSPGYGYTF. For the CDR3, the DNA is TGTGCCAGCTCTCCAGGTTATGGCTACACCTTC.

The chain joins TRBV5-1 to TRBJ2-7; D uncertain. Trimming shortened V by 4 bases and J by 2 bases, and 10 bases separated the two germline ends. The CDR3 contains 13 residues. Germline-derived CDR1 and CDR2 are SGHRS and YFSETQ. The chain's CDR3 is CASSVDGAYEQYF. For the CDR3, the DNA is TGCGCCAGCAGCGTGGACGGAGCCTACGAGCAGTACTTC. Drawing the rest from reference TRBV5-1 and TRBJ2-7, the complete variable domain is KAGVTQTPRYLIKTRGQQVTLSCSPISGHRSVSWYQQTPGQGLQFLFEYFSETQRNKGNFPGRFSGRQFSNSRSEMNVSTLELGDSALYLCASSVDGAYEQYFGPGTRLTVT.

The rearrangement links TRBV28 to TRBJ2-6, with 7 bases lining up with TRBD2. V was pared by 6 bases and J by 0 bases, with 2 bases of the junction left unmatched. Germline CDR1 is MDHEN and CDR2 is SYDVKM. The CDR3 extends over 15 amino acids. CDR3 residues: CASRGGSSGANVLTF. For the CDR3, the DNA is TGTGCCAGCAGGGGCGGGAGCTCTGGGGCCAACGTCCTGACTTTC.

By share, this clone counts as large. The chain uses TRBV12-5 and TRBJ2-7; 8 bases fit TRBD1. There are 14 residues in the CDR3. Germline CDR1 and CDR2: LGHNT and FRNRAP. V gave up 4 bases and J gave up 6 bases; unmatched junction bases: 8. CDR3 residues: CASGSSRGLGEQYF. The CDR3 nucleotides read TGTGCTAGTGGTTCTTCCAGGGGGCTAGGCGAGCAGTACTTC.

The chain is built from TRBV7-3 and TRBJ2-6, with D unresolved. Trimming left V 5 bases short and J 5 bases short, with 19 bases between. The CDR3 spans 17 residues. Per germline, CDR1 SGHTA and CDR2 FQGTGA. Here the CDR3 reads CASSAGSLQSRANVLTF. The CDR3 coding sequence is TGTGCCAGCAGCGCCGGTTCCTTACAAAGTCGGGCCAACGTCCTGACTTTC.

V usage is TRBV28 and J usage is TRBJ2-3; 8 bases fit TRBD2. Germline V lookup: CDR1 MDHEN, CDR2 SYDVKM. The CDR3 sequence is 15 residues long. After removal of 5 bases from V and 1 base from J, the junction contained 5 bases not matched to a gene. Written as DNA, the CDR3 is TGTGCCAGCAGTACACCGGGACTAGGCACAGATACGCAGTATTTT. Its protein is CASSTPGLGTDTQYF. Full variable domain (remainder filled in from reference TRBV28 and TRBJ2-3): DVKVTQSSRYLVKRTGEKVFLECVQDMDHENMFWYRQDPGLGLRLIYFSYDVKMKEKGDIPEGYSVSREKKERFSLILESASTNQTSMYLCASSTPGLGTDTQYFGPGTRLTVL.